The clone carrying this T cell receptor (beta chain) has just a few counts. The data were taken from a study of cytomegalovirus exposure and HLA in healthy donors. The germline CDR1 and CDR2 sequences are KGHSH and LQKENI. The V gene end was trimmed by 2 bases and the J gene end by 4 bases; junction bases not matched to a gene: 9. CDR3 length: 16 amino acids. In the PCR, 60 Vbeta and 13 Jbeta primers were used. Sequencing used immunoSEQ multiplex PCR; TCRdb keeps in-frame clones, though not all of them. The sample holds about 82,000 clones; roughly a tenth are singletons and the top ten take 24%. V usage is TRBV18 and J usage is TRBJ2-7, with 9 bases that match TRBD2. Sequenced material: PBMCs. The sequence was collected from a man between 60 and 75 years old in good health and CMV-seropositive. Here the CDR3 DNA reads TGTGCCAGCTCACCAGGGGCGTTGACTAGCGGTTACGAGCAGTACGTC. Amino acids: CASSPGALTSGYEQYV.